The present T cell receptor beta chain was sequenced within a study of CD8 T cells in ankylosing spondylitis. For this clonotype: Antigen specificity is unknown.

Study outcomes and limitations: Researchers report that disease-linked clones proved CD8+ and relatively rare in peripheral blood. Ankylosing spondylitis blood appeared to carry a characteristic TCR beta motif of roughly eight highly homologous variants.

Germline CDR1 and CDR2: ENHRY and SYGVKD. Trimming removed 10 bases from V and 2 bases from J; junction bases left unmatched: 15. The CDR3 covers 16 residues. Generation of TCR beta libraries employed quantitative 5'-RACE incorporating molecular barcodes. From the 5' RACE reads, TCRdb called clonotypes with MiXCR, one entry per CDR3 protein. The data show 200,000 to 250,000 distinct CDR3 sequences, 25% to 30% seen once. The specimen was blood, either unsorted or a sorted T cell fraction (not recorded which). The sequence was obtained from a male donor with ankylosing spondylitis or in good health (not recorded which). The V gene is TRBV10-3, the J gene TRBJ1-2; 8 nucleotides match TRBD1. CDR3 protein: CATMDRAQTINYGYTF. The CDR3 region has the DNA TGTGCCACCATGGACAGGGCCCAGACCATAAACTATGGCTACACCTTC.